This TCR beta chain was profiled in a study of vaccination and CD4 T cells after COVID-19. As for the study in general: Convalescent patients had positive nasal swab PCR results for SARS-CoV-2. Disease was mild in several and severe in one. Overlapping spike peptides from SARS-CoV-2, HCoV-NL63, HCoV-OC43 and HCoV-229E served to stimulate the cells. Four females and six males made up the convalescents, two of whom were Hispanic.

The treatment: roughly 11-day PBMC culture with coronavirus spike peptide pools or control peptides (ViraFEST assay). Antigen-specific T cells were expanded with peptide pools by ViraFEST, and TCRs were then sequenced. The Oncomine TCR Beta short-read assay was applied to DNA of cultured CD4+ T cells. TCRdb processed the PCR reads anew with MiXCR; each CDR3 protein has one entry. The data show under 20,000 distinct CDR3 sequences, less than 70% seen once. This CDR3 has 16 amino acids. Germline loops: CDR1 SGHAT, CDR2 FQNNGV. V was cut by 0 bases and J by 2 bases, with 8 bases left in between. This clonotype was counted a few times. The antigen remains undetermined.

The V gene is TRBV11-2, the J gene TRBJ2-6; D is unresolved. The clonotype originates from a human donor who had recovered from COVID-19. Sequencing was performed on CD4+ T cells from blood, cultured in vitro. CDR3 in amino acids: CASSLEFYPGANVLTF. For the CDR3, the DNA is TGTGCCAGCAGCTTAGAGTTCTACCCTGGGGCCAACGTCCTGACTTTC.